Listed here is a single T cell receptor beta chain. Its antigen remains unidentified. The study ran its PCR with 60 Vbeta and 13 Jbeta primers. Using immunoSEQ multiplex PCR, the repertoire was profiled, and TCRdb retains in-frame clones only, with some absent. The data include 100,000 to 150,000 clones; the top ten clones carry approximately 0.99%. This sample stems from a study of cytomegalovirus exposure and HLA in healthy donors. Germline trimming cut 1 base from V and 7 bases from J; bases unmatched to any gene: 4. Looked up from germline, CDR1 is KGHSH and CDR2 is LQKENI. The CDR3 has 14 amino acids. These donors counted as nominally healthy when sampled, but unrecorded immune exposures were likely. Study outcomes and limitations: On later analysis, the bulk of CMV-associated TCR beta chains appeared to be HLA-restricted. Fewer N-insertions than the roughly 670-donor mean were reportedly shown by an Asian-associated ancestry cluster in a later analysis.

This clonotype originated in a man younger than 35 in good health and CMV-seronegative. Sample: PBMCs. The chain couples TRBV18 to TRBJ2-7; 10 bases fit TRBD1. The CDR3: CASSPQTGGTEQYF. The CDR3 DNA reads TGTGCCAGCTCACCACAGACAGGGGGCACAGAGCAGTACTTC.